This entry lists 27 T cell receptor beta chains sequenced from one sample in a study of blood T cell repertoires in COVID-19. Sequenced by immunoSEQ multiplex PCR; TCRdb stores in-frame clones only, minus some. The table has around 120,000 clones, around three quarters seen once. Material for sequencing was peripheral blood. These receptors all stem from a woman of 80 years or more with acute or convalescent COVID-19.

The chain couples TRBV7-9 to TRBJ1-1; D not certain. The CDR3 consists of 13 residues. V shed 5 bases and J shed 6 bases, with 13 bases lying between them. CDR1 SEHNR and CDR2 FQNEAQ come from the germline V gene (reference sequence). The CDR3 sequence: CASSLTLRAEAFF. CDR3 nucleotide sequence: TGTGCCAGCAGCCTGACACTTCGCGCTGAAGCTTTCTTT.

The chain employs TRBV5-8 and TRBJ1-2; no reliable D call. The CDR3 consists of 15 residues. With 3 bases removed from V and 3 bases from J, the gap between germline ends came to 15 bases. The germline V gene has CDR1 SGHTS and CDR2 YDEGEE. CDR3 bases: TGTGCCAGCAGCTCTACCGGGTATGGATACTATGGCTACACCTTC. Its protein is CASSSTGYGYYGYTF.

This chain connects TRBV6-2 or TRBV6-3 to TRBJ1-1; D is uncertain. Germline lookup yields CDR1 MNHEY and CDR2 SVGEGT. The germline V and J ends were trimmed by 4 bases and 1 base, with 10 bases remaining between them. CDR3 length: 14 residues. CDR3 region: CASSFPTTNTEAFF. CDR3 bases: TGTGCCAGCAGTTTTCCGACTACGAACACTGAAGCTTTCTTT.

The chain is built from TRBV18 and TRBJ1-1; 10 bases line up with TRBD1. Germline assignment: CDR1 KGHSH and CDR2 LQKENI. The CDR3 spans 14 residues. Trimming at V came to 3 bases and at J to 4 bases, leaving 2 bases not matched to a gene. DNA for the CDR3: TGTGCCAGCTCACCGCGGACAGGGGGCACTGAAGCTTTCTTT. Its protein is CASSPRTGGTEAFF.

The rearrangement uses TRBV27 and TRBJ2-7, with D tentatively TRBD1 (6 bases). The CDR3 is made up of 16 amino acids. Germline assignment: CDR1 MNHEY and CDR2 SMNVEV (reference sequence). V was cut by 4 bases and J by 2 bases, with 18 bases left in between. This CDR3 reads CASSSTGPPPTYEQYF. The CDR3 bases are TGTGCCAGCAGTTCCACAGGGCCCCCGCCTACCTACGAGCAGTACTTC.

The gene calls are TRBV10-3 and TRBJ2-2; 7 bases are a match to TRBD2. Per the germline V gene, CDR1 is ENHRY and CDR2 is SYGVKD. The CDR3 totals 18 residues. Losses at the gene ends were 6 bases for V and 0 bases for J; bases not matched to a gene: 13. CDR3 sequence reads: CAIRGGSGQRSNTGELFF. The CDR3 DNA sequence: TGTGCCATCAGGGGAGGGAGTGGTCAACGATCGAACACCGGGGAGCTGTTTTTT.

The V and J genes are TRBV5-4 and TRBJ1-6; 10 nucleotides agree with TRBD1. CDR3 length: 15 amino acids. Germline lookup yields CDR1 SGHNT and CDR2 YYREEE (reference sequence). The junction had 1 base not matched to a gene; V was cut back by 0 bases and J by 7 bases. As DNA, the CDR3 is TGTGCCAGCAGCTTGGTGGGACAGGGGAATTCACCCCTCCACTTT. It encodes CASSLVGQGNSPLHF.

The rearrangement uses TRBV14 and TRBJ2-7, with D possibly TRBD2 on 6 matching bases. Trimming stripped 4 bases from V and 0 bases from J, with 16 bases between. Germline-derived CDR1 and CDR2 are SGHDN and FVKESK. The CDR3 spans 16 residues. The DNA of the CDR3 is TGTGCCAGCAGCCGACTAGGTGTCGGGTCCTCCTACGAGCAGTACTTC. The encoded protein is CASSRLGVGSSYEQYF.

The chain joins TRBV7-9 to TRBJ2-7; D is unclear. Per the germline V gene, CDR1 is SEHNR and CDR2 is FQNEAQ (reference sequence). CDR3 size: 11 residues. The V gene lost 5 bases and the J gene lost 6 bases, with 8 bases spanning the gap. The DNA for the CDR3 is TGTGCCAGCAGCGAAGACACCGAGCAGTACTTC. This translates into CASSEDTEQYF.

The chain links TRBV19 to TRBJ1-5; 10 nucleotides line up with TRBD1. Germline V gene sequence: CDR1 LNHDA, CDR2 SQIVND (reference sequence). The CDR3 is 17 amino acids. Trimming cost V 3 bases and J 2 bases; bases outside gene matches: 7. CDR3 protein: CASSMVRDRGGNQPQHF. CDR3 DNA: TGTGCCAGTAGTATGGTCCGGGACAGGGGAGGCAATCAGCCCCAGCATTTT.

The V gene is TRBV5-1, the J gene TRBJ1-2, with a tentative D call TRBD1 (5 bases). The germline gives CDR1 SGHRS, CDR2 YFSETQ. The CDR3 consists of 14 residues. V lost 4 bases and J lost 2, with 12 bases in between. This chain's CDR3 is CASSLQTANYGYTF. CDR3 bases: TGCGCCAGCAGCCTCCAGACAGCGAACTATGGCTACACCTTC.

V usage is TRBV7-2 and J usage is TRBJ1-3; D uncertain. V was cut by 1 base and J by 0 bases, with 19 bases left in between. The length of the CDR3 is 19 residues. Germline-derived CDR1 and CDR2 are SGHTA and FQGNSA. CDR3 sequence reads: CASSLVSRPTVSSGNTIYF. The CDR3 nucleotides read TGTGCCAGCAGCTTAGTTTCACGTCCGACTGTCTCCTCTGGAAACACCATATATTTT. Filled out from reference TRBV7-2 and TRBJ1-3, the complete variable domain reads GAGVSQSPSNKVTEKGKDVELRCDPISGHTALYWYRQSLGQGLEFLIYFQGNSAPDKSGLPSDRFSAERTGGSVSTLTIQRTQQEDSAVYLCASSLVSRPTVSSGNTIYFGEGSWLTVV.

For the CDR3, the DNA is TGCAGTGCCCTCTATGGAAACACCATATATTTT. It specifies CSALYGNTIYF. V is TRBV20-1 and J is TRBJ1-3; D is unclear. With 6 bases removed from V and 3 bases from J, the gap between germline ends came to 6 bases. CDR3 length: 11 residues. Germline V CDR1 and CDR2: DFQATT, SNEGSKA (reference sequence).

The V call is TRBV5-1, the J call TRBJ2-1; TRBD2 agrees at 7 bases. The V gene's germline CDR1 is SGHRS and CDR2 YFSETQ. Germline trimming cut 4 bases from V and 0 bases from J; bases unmatched to any gene: 7. The CDR3 length is 16 residues. CDR3 sequence (DNA): TGCGCCAGCAGCCCTCGGGGCGGGAGCTCCTACAATGAGCAGTTCTTC. It encodes CASSPRGGSSYNEQFF.

The chain recombines TRBV18 with TRBJ2-1, with a weak D call TRBD2 (6 bases). Trimming removed 6 bases at V and 8 bases at J, with 17 bases between. The CDR3 spans 14 residues. CDR1 KGHSH and CDR2 LQKENI come from the germline V gene. CDR3 DNA: TGTGCCAGCTCTTGGAGGGACCGCAACGATGAGCAGTTCTTC. Amino acids: CASSWRDRNDEQFF. Using reference TRBV18 and TRBJ2-1 for the parts outside the CDR3, the full variable domain is NAGVMQNPRHLVRRRGQEARLRCSPMKGHSHVYWYRQLPEEGLKFMVYLQKENIIDESGMPKERFSAEFPKEGPSILRIQQVVRGDSAAYFCASSWRDRNDEQFFGPGTRLTVL.

The chain combines TRBV15 with TRBJ2-3, with TRBD2 as a possible D gene (5 bases). Germline V gene data show CDR1 as LNHNV and CDR2 as YYDKDF (reference sequence). Deletions cut 0 bases from V and 5 bases from J, with 18 bases between. This CDR3 is 17 amino acids long. This CDR3 is CATSRDLRTPKEDTQYF. The CDR3 coding sequence is TGTGCCACCAGCAGAGATCTCCGGACTCCAAAGGAAGATACGCAGTATTTT.

J is TRBJ2-7 and V is TRBV11-2; possible D gene TRBD1, 6 bases. Per the germline V gene, CDR1 is SGHAT and CDR2 is FQNNGV. With 5 bases removed from V and 6 bases from J, the gap between germline ends came to 20 bases. The CDR3 consists of 15 residues. The CDR3 here is CASSLLGQGSTEQYF. The CDR3 DNA sequence: TGTGCCAGCAGCCTCCTTGGCCAGGGGTCGACCGAGCAGTACTTC.

This clone appeared once. This sequence joins TRBV24-1 and TRBJ2-2, with D perhaps TRBD2 (6 bases). CDR1 is KGHDR and CDR2 is SFDVKD in the germline V gene. V dropped 6 bases and J dropped 4 bases, with 8 bases sitting between them. The CDR3 consists of 13 residues. The CDR3 is CATSRGGTGELFF. In DNA, the CDR3 is TGTGCCACCAGTAGGGGAGGCACCGGGGAGCTGTTTTTT.

V is TRBV19 and J is TRBJ1-1; 8 bases map to TRBD1. Germline loops: CDR1 LNHDA, CDR2 SQIVND (reference sequence). The CDR3 contains 17 residues. V shed 5 bases, J shed 0 bases, and the junction held 11 bases outside the gene matches. Here the CDR3 reads CASSVSGTGFLNTEAFF. CDR3 coding DNA: TGTGCCAGTAGTGTTTCCGGGACAGGCTTCCTGAACACTGAAGCTTTCTTT.

CDR3 residues: CASSTEGALRDEQYF. CDR3 DNA sequence: TGTGCCAGCAGCACAGAAGGGGCCCTTAGGGACGAGCAGTACTTC. This chain joins TRBV4-2 and TRBJ2-7, with D maybe TRBD1 (5 bases). With 5 bases removed from V and 5 bases from J, the gap between germline ends came to 19 bases. CDR1 is LGHNA and CDR2 is YNFKEQ in the germline V gene. The CDR3 contains 15 residues.

This clone was detected a few times. CDR3 in amino acids: CASSPQIAQAFF. Here the CDR3 DNA reads TGTGCCAGCAGCCCCCAAATAGCTCAAGCTTTCTTT. The genes are TRBV12-3 or TRBV12-4 and TRBJ1-1; D gene uncertain. Trimming took 6 bases from V and 9 from J, leaving 14 bases between them. The CDR3 extends over 12 amino acids.

The chain joins TRBV3-1 (or the pseudogene TRBV3-2) to TRBJ1-5; D remains ambiguous. The length of the CDR3 is 15 residues. Germline CDR1 is LGHDT and CDR2 is YNNKEL (reference sequence). V lost 5 bases, J lost 1 base, and 12 bases lay in between. The CDR3 loop is CASSSSEVSNQPQHF. The DNA for the CDR3 is TGTGCCAGCAGCTCCTCGGAGGTCAGCAATCAGCCCCAGCATTTT.

The chain combines TRBV10-3 with TRBJ2-5; 8 bases match TRBD1. The CDR3 covers 14 residues. Germline CDR1 and CDR2: ENHRY and SYGVKD. With V trimmed by 0 bases and J by 5 bases, 2 bases remained unmatched. The CDR3 protein is CAISESTGEETQYF. The CDR3 nucleotides read TGTGCCATCAGTGAGTCGACAGGGGAGGAGACCCAGTACTTC.

Worth noting for this clone: Other DNA sequences in the same sample also yield this CDR3. This chain links TRBV28 with TRBJ1-2; D gene unclear. Trimming shortened V by 2 bases and J by 0 bases, and 7 bases separated the two germline ends. The V gene's germline CDR1 is MDHEN and CDR2 SYDVKM. The CDR3 length is 14 residues. CDR3 loop: CASSLAGSNYGYTF. CDR3 DNA: TGTGCCAGCAGTTTAGCGGGGTCTAACTATGGCTACACCTTC.

The chain carries TRBV7-3 and TRBJ2-3, with D tentatively TRBD2 (5 bases). The germline V gene encodes CDR1 SGHTA and CDR2 FQGTGA. V gave up 6 bases and J gave up 1 base, with 8 bases separating them. The CDR3 spans 13 residues. DNA of the CDR3: TGTGCCAGCAGTAGCGATGGCACAGATACGCAGTATTTT. Its protein product is CASSSDGTDTQYF.

This clone appeared a few times. This chain uses TRBV29-1 with TRBJ1-1, with D maybe TRBD1 (6 bases). The CDR3 runs to 12 residues. Germline V gene sequence: CDR1 SQVTM, CDR2 ANQGSEA. Deletions cut 3 bases from V and 11 bases from J, with 16 bases between. The CDR3 DNA is TGCAGCGTTGATACCCCGGGAGGGGGGGCTTTCTTT. As protein: CSVDTPGGGAFF.

This chain connects TRBV28 to TRBJ2-3; D might be TRBD1 (6 bases). The CDR3 is made up of 15 amino acids. Germline lookup yields CDR1 MDHEN and CDR2 SYDVKM. V dropped 2 bases and J dropped 2 bases, with 11 bases sitting between them. CDR3 DNA: TGTGCCAGCAGTTTAGAGACAGGATACACAGATACGCAGTATTTT. It encodes CASSLETGYTDTQYF. The full variable domain, rest sourced from reference TRBV28 and TRBJ2-3, is DVKVTQSSRYLVKRTGEKVFLECVQDMDHENMFWYRQDPGLGLRLIYFSYDVKMKEKGDIPEGYSVSREKKERFSLILESASTNQTSMYLCASSLETGYTDTQYFGPGTRLTVL.